The present entry profiles one TCR beta chain with its context. The antigen is unknown. Germline CDR1 and CDR2: SGHKS and YYEKEE (reference sequence). The CDR3 covers 13 residues. V lost 1 base and J 5 bases, leaving 9 bases between the germline ends. These data originate in a study of early T cells in non-severe SARS-CoV-2 infection. About the research overall: RNA in bulk from unsorted whole blood was sequenced, and chains were unpaired. Findings and caveats of the study: In VDJdb matching, anti-spike CD8 responses were favored while private and CD4 specificities went missing.

Individual cDNA molecules were tagged with unique molecular identifiers, the study reported. TCRdb re-derived calls from the 5' RACE reads in MiXCR, one entry per CDR3 protein. The data show some 51,000 distinct CDR3 sequences, about 15% seen once. Sequences were derived from whole blood, sampled at baseline. This chain uses TRBV5-5 with TRBJ2-5; no clear D. This clonotype was obtained from an adult who was a healthcare worker with PCR-confirmed SARS-CoV-2 infection or an uninfected control (not recorded which). CDR3 coding DNA: TGTGCCAGCAGCTTGTCTAGTCCGGAGACCCAGTACTTC. It specifies CASSLSSPETQYF.